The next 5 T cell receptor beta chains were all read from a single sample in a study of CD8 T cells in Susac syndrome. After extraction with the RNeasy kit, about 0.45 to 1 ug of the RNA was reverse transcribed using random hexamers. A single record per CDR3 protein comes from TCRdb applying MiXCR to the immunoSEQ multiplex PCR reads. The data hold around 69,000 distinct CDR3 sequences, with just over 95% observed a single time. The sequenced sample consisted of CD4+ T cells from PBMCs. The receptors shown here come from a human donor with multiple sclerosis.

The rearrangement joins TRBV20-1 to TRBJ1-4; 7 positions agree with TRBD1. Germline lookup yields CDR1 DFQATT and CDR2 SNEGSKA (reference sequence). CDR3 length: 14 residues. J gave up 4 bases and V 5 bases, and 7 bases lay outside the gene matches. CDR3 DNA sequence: TGCAGTGCTCGGGACAGAAGGTTTAATGAAAAACTGTTTTTT. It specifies CSARDRRFNEKLFF.

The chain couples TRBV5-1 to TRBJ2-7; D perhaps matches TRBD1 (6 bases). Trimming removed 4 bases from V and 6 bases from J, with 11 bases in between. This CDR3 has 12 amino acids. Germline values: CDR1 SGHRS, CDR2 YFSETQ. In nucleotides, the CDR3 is TGCGCCAGCAGCACTACAGGGACCGAGCAGTACTTC. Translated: CASSTTGTEQYF.

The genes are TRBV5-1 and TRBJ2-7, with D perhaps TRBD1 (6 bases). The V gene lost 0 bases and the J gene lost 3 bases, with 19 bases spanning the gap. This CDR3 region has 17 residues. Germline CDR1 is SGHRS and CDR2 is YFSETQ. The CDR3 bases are TGCGCCAGCAGCTTGGTCCTAGGTGGCAGGGGCGGCTACGAGCAGTACTTC. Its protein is CASSLVLGGRGGYEQYF.

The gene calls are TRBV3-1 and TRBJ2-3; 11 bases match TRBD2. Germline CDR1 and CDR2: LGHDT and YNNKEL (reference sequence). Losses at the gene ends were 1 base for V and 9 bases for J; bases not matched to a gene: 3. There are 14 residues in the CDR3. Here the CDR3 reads CASSQGSGGATQYF. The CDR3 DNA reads TGTGCCAGCAGCCAAGGTAGCGGGGGGGCGACGCAGTATTTT.

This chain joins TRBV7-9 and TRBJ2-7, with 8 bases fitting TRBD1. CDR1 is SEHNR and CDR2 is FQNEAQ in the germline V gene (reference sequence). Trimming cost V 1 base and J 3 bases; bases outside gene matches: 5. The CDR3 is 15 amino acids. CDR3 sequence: CASSLVSGTGYEQYF. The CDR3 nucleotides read TGTGCCAGCAGCTTAGTTTCAGGGACAGGCTACGAGCAGTACTTC.